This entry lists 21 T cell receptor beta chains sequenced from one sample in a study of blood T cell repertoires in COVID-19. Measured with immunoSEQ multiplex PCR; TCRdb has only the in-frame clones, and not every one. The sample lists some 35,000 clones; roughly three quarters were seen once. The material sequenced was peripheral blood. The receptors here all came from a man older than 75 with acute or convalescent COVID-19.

CDR3 nucleotides: TGTGCCAGCAGCGTAGGACCGGGACAGGGTCTGTTTTTT. Protein sequence: CASSVGPGQGLFF. The rearrangement uses TRBV9 and TRBJ1-4, with 9 bases matching TRBD1. CDR1 is SGDLS, CDR2 YYNGEE, per germline. The CDR3 consists of 13 residues. J gave up 14 bases and V 0 bases, and 5 bases lay outside the gene matches.

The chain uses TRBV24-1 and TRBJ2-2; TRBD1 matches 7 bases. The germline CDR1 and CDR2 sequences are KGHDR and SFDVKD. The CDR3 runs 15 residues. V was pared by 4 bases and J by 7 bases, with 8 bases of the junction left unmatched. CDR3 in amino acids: CATSDRNRGVGELFF. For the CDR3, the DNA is TGTGCCACCAGTGACCGTAACAGGGGAGTCGGGGAGCTGTTTTTT.

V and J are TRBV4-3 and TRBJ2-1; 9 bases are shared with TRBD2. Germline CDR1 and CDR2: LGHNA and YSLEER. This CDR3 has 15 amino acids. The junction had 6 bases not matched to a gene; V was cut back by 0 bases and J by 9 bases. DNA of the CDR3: TGCGCCAGCAGCCAAGATATAGGCGGGGGGGTTGAGCAGTTCTTC. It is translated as CASSQDIGGGVEQFF.

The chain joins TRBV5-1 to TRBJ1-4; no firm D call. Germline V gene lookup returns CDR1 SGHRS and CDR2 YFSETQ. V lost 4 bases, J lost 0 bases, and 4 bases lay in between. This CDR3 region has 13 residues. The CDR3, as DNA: TGCGCCAGCAGCCCTGCAACTAATGAAAAACTGTTTTTT. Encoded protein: CASSPATNEKLFF.

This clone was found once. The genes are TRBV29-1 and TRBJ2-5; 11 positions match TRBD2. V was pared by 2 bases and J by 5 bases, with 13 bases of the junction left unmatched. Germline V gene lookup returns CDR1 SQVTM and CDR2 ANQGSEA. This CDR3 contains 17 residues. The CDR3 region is CSVEIAGGPGGQETQYF. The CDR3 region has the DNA TGCAGCGTTGAAATAGCGGGAGGGCCGGGTGGTCAGGAGACCCAGTACTTC.

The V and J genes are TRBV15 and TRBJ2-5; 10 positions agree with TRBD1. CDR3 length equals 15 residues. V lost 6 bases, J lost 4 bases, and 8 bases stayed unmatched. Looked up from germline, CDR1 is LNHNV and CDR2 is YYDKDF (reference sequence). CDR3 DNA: TGTGCCACCAGTGTGACAGGGGGCGAACTAGAGACCCAGTACTTC. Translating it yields CATSVTGGELETQYF.

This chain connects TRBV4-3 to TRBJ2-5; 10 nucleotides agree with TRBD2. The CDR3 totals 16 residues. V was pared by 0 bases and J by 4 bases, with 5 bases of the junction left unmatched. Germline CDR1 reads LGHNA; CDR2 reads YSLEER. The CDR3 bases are TGCGCCAGCAGCCAAGAGGCCCTAGCGGGAGTAGAGACCCAGTACTTC. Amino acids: CASSQEALAGVETQYF.

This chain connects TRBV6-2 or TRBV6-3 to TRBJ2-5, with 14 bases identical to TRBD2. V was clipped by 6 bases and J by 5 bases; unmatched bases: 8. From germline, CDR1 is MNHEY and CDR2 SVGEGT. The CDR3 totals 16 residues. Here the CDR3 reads CASSPGLAGESETQYF. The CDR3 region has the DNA TGTGCCAGCAGCCCGGGACTAGCGGGAGAGTCTGAGACCCAGTACTTC.

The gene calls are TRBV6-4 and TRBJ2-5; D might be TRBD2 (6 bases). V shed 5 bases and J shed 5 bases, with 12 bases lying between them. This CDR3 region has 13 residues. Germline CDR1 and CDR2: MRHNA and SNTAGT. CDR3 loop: CASSRQEGETQYF. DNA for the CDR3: TGTGCCAGCAGTAGGCAGGAGGGGGAGACCCAGTACTTC.

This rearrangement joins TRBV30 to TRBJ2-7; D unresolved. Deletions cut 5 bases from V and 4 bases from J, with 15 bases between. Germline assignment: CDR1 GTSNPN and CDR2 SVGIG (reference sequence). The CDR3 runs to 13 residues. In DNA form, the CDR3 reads TGTGCCTGGTCTACAGAAAGTGATTACGAGCAGTACTTC. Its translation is CAWSTESDYEQYF.

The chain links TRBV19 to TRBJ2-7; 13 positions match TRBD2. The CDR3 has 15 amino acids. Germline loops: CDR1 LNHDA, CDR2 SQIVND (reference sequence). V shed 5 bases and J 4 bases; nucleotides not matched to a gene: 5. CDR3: CASSPRTSGRYEQYF. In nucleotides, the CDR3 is TGTGCCAGTAGTCCAAGGACTAGCGGGAGATACGAGCAGTACTTC.

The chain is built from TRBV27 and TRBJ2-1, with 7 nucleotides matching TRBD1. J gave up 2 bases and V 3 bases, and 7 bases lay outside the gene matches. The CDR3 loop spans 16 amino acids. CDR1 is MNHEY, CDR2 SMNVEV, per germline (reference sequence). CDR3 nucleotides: TGTGCCAGCAGTTTGCAACAGGGGTTCCCCTACAATGAGCAGTTCTTC. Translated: CASSLQQGFPYNEQFF.

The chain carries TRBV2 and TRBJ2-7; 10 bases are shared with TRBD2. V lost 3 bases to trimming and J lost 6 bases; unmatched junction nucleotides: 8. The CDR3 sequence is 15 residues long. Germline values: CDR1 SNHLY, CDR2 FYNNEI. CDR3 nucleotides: TGTGCCAGCAGTGAGGCTAGCGGGAGCGCAAGCGAGCAGTACTTC. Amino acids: CASSEASGSASEQYF.

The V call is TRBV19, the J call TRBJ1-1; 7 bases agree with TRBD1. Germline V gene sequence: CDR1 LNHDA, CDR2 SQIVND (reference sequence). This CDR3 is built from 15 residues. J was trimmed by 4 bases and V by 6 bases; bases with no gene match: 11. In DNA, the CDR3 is TGTGCCAGTAGCCTATACTTGACAGGGCGCACTGAAGCTTTCTTT. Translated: CASSLYLTGRTEAFF. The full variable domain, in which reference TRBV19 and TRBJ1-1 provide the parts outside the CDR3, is DGGITQSPKYLFRKEGQNVTLSCEQNLNHDAMYWYRQDPGQGLRLIYYSQIVNDFQKGDIAEGYSVSREKKESFPLTVTSAQKNPTAFYLCASSLYLTGRTEAFFGQGTRLTVV.

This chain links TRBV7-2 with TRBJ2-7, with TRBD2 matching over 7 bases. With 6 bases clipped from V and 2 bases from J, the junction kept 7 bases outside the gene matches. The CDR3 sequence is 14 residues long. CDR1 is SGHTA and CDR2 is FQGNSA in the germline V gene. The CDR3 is CASRVAGSAYEQYF. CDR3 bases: TGTGCCAGCAGGGTAGCGGGCTCTGCCTACGAGCAGTACTTC.

CDR3 DNA sequence: TGTGCCAGCTCGCACGACAGGAAGAACACTGAAGCTTTCTTT. As protein: CASSHDRKNTEAFF. This sequence joins TRBV18 and TRBJ1-1; possibly TRBD1 for D (6 bases). The V gene lost 6 bases and the J gene lost 1 base, with 12 bases spanning the gap. Germline V gene data show CDR1 as KGHSH and CDR2 as LQKENI. This CDR3 contains 14 residues.

CDR3 protein: CASSGGSGRADTEAFF. The CDR3 DNA is TGCGCCAGCAGCGGGGGGTCCGGCAGGGCTGACACTGAAGCTTTCTTT. The chain is built from TRBV5-1 and TRBJ1-1, with D tentatively TRBD1 (5 bases). The germline V gene encodes CDR1 SGHRS and CDR2 YFSETQ. V lost 4 bases to trimming and J lost 3 bases, with 19 bases between them. This CDR3 comprises 16 residues.

The CDR3 DNA follows: TGCGCCAGCAGCTTTATCGGCACTGAAGCTTTCTTT. This sequence encodes CASSFIGTEAFF. The rearrangement links TRBV5-1 to TRBJ1-1; no definite D call. Per germline, CDR1 SGHRS and CDR2 YFSETQ. V shed 2 bases and J shed 4 bases, with 6 bases lying between them. The CDR3 has 12 amino acids.

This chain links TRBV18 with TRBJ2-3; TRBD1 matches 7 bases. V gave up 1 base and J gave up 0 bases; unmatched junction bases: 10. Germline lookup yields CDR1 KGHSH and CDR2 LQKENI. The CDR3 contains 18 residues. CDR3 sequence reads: CASSPQIRGWVSTDTQYF. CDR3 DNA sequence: TGTGCCAGCTCACCACAAATCAGGGGGTGGGTGAGCACAGATACGCAGTATTTT. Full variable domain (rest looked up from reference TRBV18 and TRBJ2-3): NAGVMQNPRHLVRRRGQEARLRCSPMKGHSHVYWYRQLPEEGLKFMVYLQKENIIDESGMPKERFSAEFPKEGPSILRIQQVVRGDSAAYFCASSPQIRGWVSTDTQYFGPGTRLTVL.

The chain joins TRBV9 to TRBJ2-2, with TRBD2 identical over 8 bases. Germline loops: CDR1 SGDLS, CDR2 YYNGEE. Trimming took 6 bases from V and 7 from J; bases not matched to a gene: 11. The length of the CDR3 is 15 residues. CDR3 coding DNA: TGTGCCAGCAACCGGCCGGGACTAGGGCTCGGGGAGCTGTTTTTT. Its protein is CASNRPGLGLGELFF. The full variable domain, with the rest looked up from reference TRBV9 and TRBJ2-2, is DSGVTQTPKHLITATGQRVTLRCSPRSGDLSVYWYQQSLDQGLQFLIQYYNGEERAKGNILERFSAQQFPDLHSELNLSSLELGDSALYFCASNRPGLGLGELFFGEGSRLTVL.

This CDR3 is CASSRDDKRLAIDQETQYF. CDR3 bases: TGCGCCAGCAGCCGGGACGATAAAAGACTAGCGATAGACCAAGAGACCCAGTACTTC. This rearrangement joins TRBV5-1 to TRBJ2-5; the match to TRBD2 covers 8 bases. Trimming removed 4 bases from V and 0 bases from J; junction bases left unmatched: 17. Per germline, CDR1 SGHRS and CDR2 YFSETQ. The CDR3 totals 19 residues.